This TCR beta chain came from a study of T cells expressing NK-cell markers. Study in general: Eight donors were sequenced, seven testing HCMV-seropositive and one testing seronegative. Study-wide findings and caveats: In about six donors, dominant NKG2C+ clonotypes were roughly 1.0-8% of CD8+ T cells.

Germline V gives CDR1 MNHNS, CDR2 SASEGT. The CDR3 covers 15 residues. As for this clonotype: Antigen: not known.

Using the 5' RACE reads, TCRdb records one entry per CDR3 protein without DNA. This sample's table reports roughly 380,000 distinct CDR3 sequences. Sequenced material: blood T cells: a sorted CD56 or NKG2C T cell subset, CD4+ or CD8+ T cells, or bulk PBMC T cells (not recorded which). This chain joins TRBV6-1 and TRBJ2-7; as DNA is missing, the TRBD2 call by TCRdb cannot be tested. The sequence came from a man aged 18-75 years in good health. The CDR3 sequence: CASRMGAGTSYEQYF.